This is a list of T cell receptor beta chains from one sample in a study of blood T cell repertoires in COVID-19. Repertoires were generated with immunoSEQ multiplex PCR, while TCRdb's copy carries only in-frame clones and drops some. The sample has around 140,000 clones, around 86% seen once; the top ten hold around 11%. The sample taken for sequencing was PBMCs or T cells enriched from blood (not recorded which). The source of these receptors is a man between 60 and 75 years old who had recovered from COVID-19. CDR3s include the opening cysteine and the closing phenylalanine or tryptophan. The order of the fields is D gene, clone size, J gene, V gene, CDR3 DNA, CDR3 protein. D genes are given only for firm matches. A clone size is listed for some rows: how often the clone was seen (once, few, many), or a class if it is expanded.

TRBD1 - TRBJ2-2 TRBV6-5 TGTGCCATAACGAGGACAGGTGCCACCGGGGAGCTGTTTTTT CAITRTGATGELFF
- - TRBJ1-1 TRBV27 TGTGCCAGCAGTTTCCTCGGGACATTGAACACTGAAGCTTTCTTT CASSFLGTLNTEAFF
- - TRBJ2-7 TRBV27 TGTGCCAGCAGTGGTACACCAACCTACGAGCAGTACTTC CASSGTPTYEQYF
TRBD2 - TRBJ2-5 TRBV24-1 TGTGCCACCACCGGAGCGGGGGAGGAGACCCAGTACTTC CATTGAGEETQYF
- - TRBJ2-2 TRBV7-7 TGTGCCAGCAGCCCCATAGTGCGGAACACCGGGGAGCTGTTTTTT CASSPIVRNTGELFF
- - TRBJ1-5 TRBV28 TGTGCCAGCAGTCCATTACAGGGCCATCAGCCCCAGCATTTT CASSPLQGHQPQHF
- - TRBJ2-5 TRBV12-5 TGTGCTAGTGGTTTATCTGGCGAGACCCAGTACTTC CASGLSGETQYF
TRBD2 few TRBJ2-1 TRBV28 TGTGCCAGCAGTTTAGGGAGCGGGAGGGTTGGTGAGCAGTTCTTC CASSLGSGRVGEQFF
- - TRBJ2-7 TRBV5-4 TGTGCCAGCAGCCCTGGGGGACTCTACGAGCAGTACTTC CASSPGGLYEQYF
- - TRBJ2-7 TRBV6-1 TGTGCCAGCAGTGAGCTAGTTCTGGGGGGCGAGCAGTACTTC CASSELVLGGEQYF
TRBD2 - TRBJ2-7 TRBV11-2 TGTGCCAGCAGCTTAGCTAGTAGCGGGAGCTACGAGCAGTACTTC CASSLASSGSYEQYF
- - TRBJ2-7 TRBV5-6 TGTGCCAGCAGCTTTAGGGGGTTAAACTCCTACGAGCAGTACTTC CASSFRGLNSYEQYF
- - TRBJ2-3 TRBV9 TGTGCCAGCAGCGTTGGTCAACGGAGCACAGATACGCAGTATTTT CASSVGQRSTDTQYF
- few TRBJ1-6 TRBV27 TGTGCCAGCAGTTTATCGAGATTTAGGGGCAGCTCCTATAATTCACCCCTCCACTTT CASSLSRFRGSSYNSPLHF
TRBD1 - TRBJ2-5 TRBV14 TGTGCCAGCAGCCAAGTCCCGGGACAGGGGACGGAGACCCAGTACTTC CASSQVPGQGTETQYF
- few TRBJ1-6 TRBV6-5 TGTGCCAGCAGTACGGCGGGGGATAATTCACCCCTCCACTTT CASSTAGDNSPLHF
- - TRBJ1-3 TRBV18 TGTGCCAGCTCGCCGAGTACAGGGCGCAAGAACACCATATATTTT CASSPSTGRKNTIYF
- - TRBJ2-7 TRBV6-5 TGTGCCAGCGGCGAGGCCCGTCTCTGGGAGCAGTACTTC CASGEARLWEQYF
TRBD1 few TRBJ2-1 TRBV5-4 TGTGCCAGCAGCTATGCCGGGACAGGAGTCAATGAGCAGTTCTTC CASSYAGTGVNEQFF
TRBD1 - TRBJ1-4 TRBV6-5 TGTGCCAGCAGTTCGCCGACAGGGGGGACTAATGAAAAACTGTTTTTT CASSSPTGGTNEKLFF
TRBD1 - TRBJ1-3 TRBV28 TGTGCCAGCAGTCCTTCGGACAGGGTTGGGGGAAACACCATATATTTT CASSPSDRVGGNTIYF
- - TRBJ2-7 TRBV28 TGTGCCAGCAGTTTCGGGGATTGGGAGCAGTACTTC CASSFGDWEQYF
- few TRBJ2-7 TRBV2 TGTGCCAGCACAGATACCTTCTCCTACGAGCAGTACTTC CASTDTFSYEQYF
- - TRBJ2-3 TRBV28 TGTGCCAGCAGTTCCTTAGACACAGATACGCAGTATTTT CASSSLDTDTQYF
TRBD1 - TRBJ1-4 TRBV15 TGTGCCACCAGCCATGGTGACAGGGCGCAACTGTTTTTT CATSHGDRAQLFF
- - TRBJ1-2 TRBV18 TGTGCCAGCTCACCAAAAAATATGGTCACAGCCCCTAACTATGGCTACACCTTC CASSPKNMVTAPNYGYTF
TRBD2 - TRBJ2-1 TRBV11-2 TGTGCCAGCAGCTTTCGACCTACTAGCGGTTCACACTGGGAGCAGTTCTTC CASSFRPTSGSHWEQFF
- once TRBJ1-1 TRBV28 TGTGCCAGCAGTCCACAGACAGCTGAAGCTTTCTTT CASSPQTAEAFF
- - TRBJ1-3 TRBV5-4 TGTGCCAGCAGCCCCTCCCGTGGCCCTGGAAACACCATATATTTT CASSPSRGPGNTIYF
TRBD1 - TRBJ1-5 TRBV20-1 TGCAGTGCTAGTTACAGGGGGACGAATCAGCCCCAGCATTTT CSASYRGTNQPQHF
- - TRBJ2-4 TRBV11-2 TGTGCCAGCAGCTTAGGGGCTGGGGCAGGGCTGTCCAAAAACATTCAGTACTTC CASSLGAGAGLSKNIQYF
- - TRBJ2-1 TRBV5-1 TGCGCCAGCAGCCGAAGTGGGCCGTCCACGTTGGATGAGCAGTTCTTC CASSRSGPSTLDEQFF
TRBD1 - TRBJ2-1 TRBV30 TGTGCCGCTCAGTGGGAGGGACAGGGGAACAATGAGCAGTTCTTC CAAQWEGQGNNEQFF
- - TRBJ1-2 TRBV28 TGTGCCAGCAGTCTCTCAAACCCCCTCTCGCGGGGCAACTATGGCTACACCTTC CASSLSNPLSRGNYGYTF